The clone carrying this T cell receptor (beta chain) has only a few counts. Its antigen is not known. The PCR was carried out with 60 Vbeta primers and 13 Jbeta primers. The table came from immunoSEQ multiplex PCR; TCRdb's copy has only in-frame clones and leaves some out. The data contain 150,000 or so clones, around two thirds of them seen just once; the ten biggest clones take up about 9.4%. J lost 0 bases, V lost 8 bases, and 14 bases had no gene match. CDR1 and CDR2 (germline): MNHEY, SMNVEV (reference sequence). CDR3 length: 18 residues. These data are taken from a study of cytomegalovirus exposure and HLA in healthy donors. Study-level background: A prior study identified 110 million or so unique TCR beta sequences from some 180 million T cells.

Study-wide points: Because they were indistinguishable, some V segments, including TRBV6-2 and TRBV6-3, were excluded. Sequencing probably produced one cluster of sequence variants that were highly shared.

The chain recombines TRBV27 with TRBJ2-1, with 9 bases identical to TRBD2. The source material was PBMCs. The clonotype originates from a man aged 25-45 years in good health and CMV-seropositive. In nucleotides, the CDR3 is TGTGCCAGCTGGGGGTTTAGCGGGGGTATTAGCTCCTACAATGAGCAGTTCTTC. This codes for CASWGFSGGISSYNEQFF.